The 12 T cell receptor beta chains below all came from one sample that was sequenced in a study of a mutant IDH1 vaccine in newly diagnosed glioma. TCRdb keeps only in-frame clones here, not all; method: immunoSEQ multiplex PCR. The sample includes 60,000 or so clones, around 84% of them seen just once. Described time point: week 5, during vaccination. Topical imiquimod was applied with each vaccine dose, which held 300 ug of mutant IDH1 20-mer peptide. These TCRs are of unknown antigen specificity. The material was PBMCs, obtained from a glioma patient whose treatment included an IDH1 peptide vaccine. The receptors originated from a woman aged 45-65 years with glioma.

The rearrangement uses TRBV2 and TRBJ1-6; no clear D. Trimming shortened V by 4 bases and J by 11 bases, and 18 bases separated the two germline ends. The germline CDR1 and CDR2 sequences are SNHLY and FYNNEI. The CDR3 has 15 residues. The CDR3 sequence: CASSVGRSSVTPLHF. CDR3 coding DNA: TGTGCCAGCAGTGTAGGAAGGTCGTCAGTGACACCCCTCCACTTT.

The rearrangement joins TRBV4-2 to TRBJ2-1; D assignment may be TRBD1 or TRBD2 (5 bases each). CDR3 length: 15 amino acids. Trimming removed 1 base at V and 9 bases at J, with 16 bases between. The germline CDR1 and CDR2 sequences are LGHNA and YNFKEQ. CDR3 DNA: TGTGCCAGCAGCCAAGGGGACCCGTCCTGGGCTGAGCAGTTCTTC. Its translation is CASSQGDPSWAEQFF.

The genes are TRBV10-3 and TRBJ1-3; 7 nucleotides agree with TRBD1. Germline assignment: CDR1 ENHRY and CDR2 SYGVKD. With V trimmed by 3 bases and J by 1 base, 3 bases remained unmatched. This CDR3 region has 15 residues. The CDR3 loop reads CAISEQGTSGNTIYF. CDR3 nucleotides: TGTGCCATCAGTGAACAGGGGACTTCTGGAAACACCATATATTTT.

The chain couples TRBV19 to TRBJ1-4; D is ambiguous. CDR3 size: 16 residues. The V and J ends lost 6 bases and 5 bases respectively, with 19 bases between them. Germline assignment: CDR1 LNHDA and CDR2 SQIVND (reference sequence). CDR3 in DNA: TGTGCCAGTAGCCTCGCTAGCAGGAGCCTGAATGAAAAACTGTTTTTT. Protein product: CASSLASRSLNEKLFF.

This chain connects TRBV18 to TRBJ1-5, with a weak D call TRBD1 (5 bases). V shed 6 bases and J shed 10 bases, with 16 bases lying between them. Per germline, CDR1 KGHSH and CDR2 LQKENI. The CDR3 loop spans 13 amino acids. The CDR3 bases are TGTGCCAGCTCCCCGGGACTCCTAGAACCCCAGCATTTT. This codes for CASSPGLLEPQHF.

The rearrangement joins TRBV19 to TRBJ1-1; D is uncertain. Germline-derived CDR1 and CDR2 are LNHDA and SQIVND (reference sequence). The CDR3 sequence is 16 residues long. The germline V and J ends were trimmed by 6 bases and 1 base, with 18 bases remaining between them. The CDR3 sequence is CASSQPGGLGNTEAFF. CDR3 bases: TGTGCCAGTAGCCAGCCAGGTGGATTGGGGAACACTGAAGCTTTCTTT.

The chain has TRBV6-1 and TRBJ1-5; TRBD1 matches 7 bases. This CDR3 comprises 15 residues. Germline V gene sequence: CDR1 MNHNS, CDR2 SASEGT. The trim removed 1 base at V and 6 bases at J, leaving 6 bases unmatched. The DNA for the CDR3 is TGTGCCAGCAGTGAAGGAGGGGGCTCCCCTCAGCCCCAGCATTTT. Amino acid sequence: CASSEGGGSPQPQHF.

J is TRBJ2-3 and V is TRBV7-8; no clear D. The ends were cut back, 3 bases at V and 7 bases at J, with 5 bases in the middle. Looked up from germline, CDR1 is SGHVS and CDR2 is FQNEAQ. The CDR3 sequence is 11 residues long. CDR3 residues: CASSLDYTQYF. CDR3 DNA: TGTGCCAGCAGCTTGGATTATACGCAGTATTTT.

The V gene is TRBV5-6, the J gene TRBJ1-4; D is possibly TRBD1 (5 bases). CDR3 length: 14 residues. CDR1 SGHDT and CDR2 YYEEEE come from the germline V gene. V lost 2 bases to trimming and J lost 2 bases, with 7 bases between them. CDR3 DNA: TGTGCCAGCAGCTTCAGGGCGACTAATGAAAAACTGTTTTTT. It encodes CASSFRATNEKLFF. Variable domain in full (rest from reference TRBV5-6 and TRBJ1-4): DAGVTQSPTHLIKTRGQQVTLRCSPKSGHDTVSWYQQALGQGPQFIFQYYEEEERQRGNFPDRFSGHQFPNYSSELNVNALLLGDSALYLCASSFRATNEKLFFGSGTQLSVL.

The rearrangement joins TRBV2 to TRBJ2-7, with D perhaps TRBD2 (7 bases). CDR1 and CDR2 from the germline V gene are SNHLY and FYNNEI. V gave up 3 bases and J gave up 3 bases, with 15 bases separating them. The CDR3 length is 15 residues. The CDR3 loop is CASSDLRGGYYEQYF. CDR3 bases: TGTGCCAGCAGTGATCTAAGGGGGGGGTACTACGAGCAGTACTTC.

This sequence joins TRBV7-2 and TRBJ1-6; D not certain. Germline CDR1 reads SGHTA; CDR2 reads FQGNSA. This CDR3 contains 16 residues. The V and J ends lost 2 bases and 0 bases respectively, with 8 bases between them. The CDR3 DNA follows: TGTGCCAGCAGCTTAACCGGGAGCTCCTATAATTCACCCCTCCACTTT. It encodes CASSLTGSSYNSPLHF.

V and J are TRBV9 and TRBJ2-3; D is undetermined. The ends were cut back, 7 bases at V and 2 bases at J, with 14 bases in the middle. Germline V gene data show CDR1 as SGDLS and CDR2 as YYNGEE. The CDR3 has 14 residues. DNA for the CDR3: TGTGCCAGCTCGGTGGGTCATTACACAGATACGCAGTATTTT. This encodes CASSVGHYTDTQYF.